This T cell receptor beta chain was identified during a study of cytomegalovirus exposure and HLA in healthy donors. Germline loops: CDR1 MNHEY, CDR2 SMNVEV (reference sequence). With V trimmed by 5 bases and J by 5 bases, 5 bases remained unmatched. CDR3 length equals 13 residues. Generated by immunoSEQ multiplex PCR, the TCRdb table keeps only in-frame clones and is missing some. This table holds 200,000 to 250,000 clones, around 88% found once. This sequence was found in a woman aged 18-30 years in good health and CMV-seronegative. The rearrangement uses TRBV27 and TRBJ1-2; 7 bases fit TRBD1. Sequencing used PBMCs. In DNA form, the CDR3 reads TGTGCCAGCAGTAGGACAGGAGATTATGGCTACACCTTC. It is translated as CASSRTGDYGYTF.